This T cell receptor (beta chain) appears in the sequencing data of a study of cytotoxic CD8 clonotypes in ibrutinib-treated CLL listed by TCRdb under 2021. Some background on the complete study: In this cohort, 15 patients were treatment-naive and approximately 10 were relapsed/refractory, while some 18 had unmutated IGHV. Partial responses were observed in roughly 24 patients and complete responses in 2; after a median follow-up of around 68 months, remission was maintained in about 15 patients and progression was observed in approximately 12. The response samples were drawn at a median of roughly twelve months into treatment, with a range of about 6 to 36 months. On average, each sample had a few hundred thousand productive templates and 100,000 or so productive rearrangements. Longitudinal samples were available for about 30% of the roughly 86 trial participants. Cryopreserved peripheral blood mononuclear cells were collected at three points: before therapy, at response, and at either sustained remission or disease progression. Every sample from remission and from progressive disease was obtained while the patients were still on ibrutinib.

Comments on this clone: Its recognized antigen is unknown. Qualities for individual bases were not recorded, and no much larger clone is one base off.

General findings and caveats noted by the study authors: Clonality rose at ibrutinib response, remained stable during sustained remission, and dropped back toward baseline at progression. Sustained-remission and progressing patients did not have matched sampling times, and lymph node repertoires were not examined. Public clonotypes were rare and either shrank or stayed stable during treatment, and the rise in clonality at ibrutinib response reflected expansion of private clonotypes. Baseline clonality exceeded that of age-matched healthy donors and correlated strongly with circulating CD8+ T-cell counts.

The germline V gene (reference sequence) provides CDR1 SEHNR and CDR2 FQNEAQ. Trimming accounts for 6 bases at V and 2 bases at J, while the number of junction bases matched to no gene is 4. The CDR3 measures 14 amino acids from cysteine to phenylalanine. The sequence is cut down to CDR3 DNA, 42 bases in frame from base 1. This specimen's time point label, interpreted: approximately eleven months on ibrutinib. For TCR beta library preparation, roughly 2 micrograms of genomic DNA were extracted from the cryopreserved PBMCs. Longitudinal blood samples from CLL patients receiving ibrutinib monotherapy were subjected to high-throughput TCR beta sequencing. The patients took part in an open-label, single-center phase 2 trial of ibrutinib monotherapy. The goal of deep resolution MiSeq sequencing was a depth between 1 in 1 million and 1 in 200,000 T cells, and coverage averaged 10x per clonotype. TCR beta libraries were generated with the immunoSEQ hsTCRB Kit. The study's processing was this. ImmunoSEQ Data Assistant and ImmunoSEQ Analyzer were used for data analysis, and V, D and J genes were assigned according to IMGT definitions. Clonality, with values ranging from 0 to 1, was calculated as one minus the normalized Shannon entropy of productive rearrangement frequencies. Only overrepresented clonotypes making up at least 0.05% of the repertoire of each patient were included in the public clonotype analysis. Some 13 age-matched healthy donor repertoires from immuneACCESS served as clonality controls. Not all clones reach the TCRdb copy of this immuneACCESS table, which keeps in-frame sequences only. Checked studies attribute under half of the gap to unresolved V genes and leave the rest unexplained. V and J calls and clone size are those listed in that table; D and trimming were worked out from the DNA. The sample contains about 130,000 clones, 75% to 85% of them found a single time. The top ten constitute around 13% of the sample.

The sample was PBMCs, taken after 12 months of ibrutinib treatment. The sequence links TRBV7-9 to TRBJ1-2, with 9 junctional bases fitting TRBD1. The TCR comes from a human donor with chronic lymphocytic leukemia. The DNA is as follows: TGTGCCAGCAGAACGACAGGGGGAAACTATGGCTACACCTTC. The resulting protein is CASRTTGGNYGYTF.